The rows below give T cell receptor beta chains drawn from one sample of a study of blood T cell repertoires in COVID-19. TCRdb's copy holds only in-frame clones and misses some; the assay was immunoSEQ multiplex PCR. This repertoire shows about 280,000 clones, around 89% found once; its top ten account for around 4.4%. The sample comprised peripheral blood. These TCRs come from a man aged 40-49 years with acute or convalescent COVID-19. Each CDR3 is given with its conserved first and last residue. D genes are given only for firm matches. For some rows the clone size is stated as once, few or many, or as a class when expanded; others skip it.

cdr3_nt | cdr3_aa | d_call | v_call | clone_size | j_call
TGTGCCAGCAACCTGGGAGGGGGATACGAGCAGTACTTC | CASNLGGGYEQYF | . | TRBV6-5 | once | TRBJ2-7
TGTGCCAGCAGCCCCAGAGGGACAGTCTACGAGCAGTACTTC | CASSPRGTVYEQYF | TRBD1 | TRBV6-5 | . | TRBJ2-7
TGTGCCATCGGACAGAGCTACGAGCAGTACTTC | CAIGQSYEQYF | . | TRBV10-3 | . | TRBJ2-7
TGTGCCAGCAGCTTGGGTCCTAGGACAGGAGATGGCTACACCTTC | CASSLGPRTGDGYTF | TRBD1 | TRBV5-6 | . | TRBJ1-2
TGCGCCAGCAGCGGCCAGGGTGTGAATGAGCAGTTCTTC | CASSGQGVNEQFF | . | TRBV5-1 | . | TRBJ2-1
TGTGCCAGCAGCCGAACGGGTTTTGAGCAGTTCTTC | CASSRTGFEQFF | . | TRBV7-9 | . | TRBJ2-1
TGTGCCAGCAGTGTAAACAGGGATAGCAATCAGCCCCAGCATTTT | CASSVNRDSNQPQHF | . | TRBV2 | . | TRBJ1-5
TGCGCCAGCAGCTCGGATGGGACACCGAGGACCCAGTATTTT | CASSSDGTPRTQYF | . | TRBV5-1 | . | TRBJ2-3
TGTGCCAGCAGCCATCTCGCCCTGGGACTAGCGGGGGGCGAGCAGTACTTC | CASSHLALGLAGGEQYF | TRBD2 | TRBV3-1/TRBV3-2 | once | TRBJ2-7
TGTGCCAGCAGCTCGGCGTCCCCTAGCTCCTATAATTCACCCCTCCACTTT | CASSSASPSSYNSPLHF | . | TRBV5-5 | . | TRBJ1-6
TGTGCCAGCAGCCGGACAGGGAACGAGCAGTACTTC | CASSRTGNEQYF | TRBD1 | TRBV5-6 | once | TRBJ2-7
TGTGCCAGCAGCTTACCCCGGGACAGGGGTTGGAACAATGAGCAGTTCTTC | CASSLPRDRGWNNEQFF | TRBD1 | TRBV7-9 | . | TRBJ2-1
TGTGCCAGCAGAGGGCACAGGGGCGGATTAGCTGAAGCTTTCTTT | CASRGHRGGLAEAFF | TRBD1 | TRBV6-5 | . | TRBJ1-1
TGTGCCAGCAGTCAGGGCTCCGGGGAGCTGTTTTTT | CASSQGSGELFF | . | TRBV12-3/TRBV12-4 | . | TRBJ2-2
TGTGCCAGCAGTGAACGCCAGGGGCGGAACACTGAAGCTTTCTTT | CASSERQGRNTEAFF | . | TRBV6-1 | . | TRBJ1-1
TGTGCCCCCGGAGGAGGGGTCTCCTACGAGCAGTACTTC | CAPGGGVSYEQYF | . | TRBV6-5 | . | TRBJ2-7
TGTGCCAGCAGCCATTTGGCGGGGGCAAACACCGGGGAGCTGTTTTTT | CASSHLAGANTGELFF | . | TRBV5-4 | . | TRBJ2-2
TGTGCCAGCAGTTACGGGGGGGCCGGAGGTGAAAAACTGTTTTTT | CASSYGGAGGEKLFF | . | TRBV6-6 | . | TRBJ1-4
TGTGCCAGCAGAGGGGGCAGGGGAATCAATGGCTACACCTTC | CASRGGRGINGYTF | TRBD1 | TRBV9 | once | TRBJ1-2
TGTGCCAGCAGTGGAAACAGGGGAGGAAATGAGCAGTTCTTC | CASSGNRGGNEQFF | . | TRBV2 | . | TRBJ2-1
TGCAGCGTTGAAGTGGTAGCGGGGGGAAACTACGAGCAGTACTTC | CSVEVVAGGNYEQYF | TRBD2 | TRBV29-1 | . | TRBJ2-7
TGTGCCACCAGTGATTATGACAGGGTGAGGGGCTACACCTTC | CATSDYDRVRGYTF | TRBD1 | TRBV24-1 | . | TRBJ1-2
TGTGCCAGCATCCGTGGACAGGGGGCTTACGAGCAGTACTTC | CASIRGQGAYEQYF | TRBD1 | TRBV5-5 | . | TRBJ2-7
TGTGCCAGCAGCTTCGTAGACAGGGAAGAATCCTATGGCTACACCTTC | CASSFVDREESYGYTF | TRBD1 | TRBV7-8 | . | TRBJ1-2
TGCGCCAGCAGCTTGGCGGGAGGAGATAATTCACCCCTCCACTTT | CASSLAGGDNSPLHF | . | TRBV5-1 | . | TRBJ1-6
TGTGCCAGCAGTTACGACAGGGGAAACTATGGCTACACCTTC | CASSYDRGNYGYTF | TRBD1 | TRBV6-5 | . | TRBJ1-2
TGTGCCTGGAGTGTAGGCAGGGGGTACGAGCAGTACTTC | CAWSVGRGYEQYF | TRBD1 | TRBV30 | . | TRBJ2-7
TGTGCCAGCAGCCAAAGGGGATTGAACACTGAAGCTTTCTTT | CASSQRGLNTEAFF | . | TRBV11-2 | once | TRBJ1-1
TGCGCCAGCAGTGATGGGACTACACGCCTGGATACGCAGTATTTT | CASSDGTTRLDTQYF | TRBD2 | TRBV10-1 | . | TRBJ2-3
TGCGCCAGCAGCCCGATCACCCTTTTTGGCGGCGACCCTAACTATGGCTACACCTTC | CASSPITLFGGDPNYGYTF | . | TRBV4-1 | . | TRBJ1-2
TGTGCCAGTAGTCAGGTTTTTTCACCCCTCCACTTT | CASSQVFSPLHF | . | TRBV19 | . | TRBJ1-6
TGCGCCAGCAGCTTGGAGGGGGCCGGCTACACCTTC | CASSLEGAGYTF | TRBD1 | TRBV5-1 | . | TRBJ1-2
TGTGCCAGCAGCTTGATGGAGGAGTACTACGAGCAGTACTTC | CASSLMEEYYEQYF | . | TRBV11-2 | . | TRBJ2-7
TGTGCCAGCAGTGGCCGGGACAGGGGGCTCTGGGATTCACCCCTCCACTTT | CASSGRDRGLWDSPLHF | TRBD1 | TRBV6-1 | . | TRBJ1-6
TGTGCCAGCAGTTACTCGACGGGATTTTATGGCTACACCTTC | CASSYSTGFYGYTF | . | TRBV6-5 | . | TRBJ1-2
TGTGCCACCAGCAGAGATCGGGGGATAGGACAGCCCCAGCATTTT | CATSRDRGIGQPQHF | . | TRBV15 | . | TRBJ1-5
TGTGCCAGCAGCTCCCCGGCCCCAGGGGGCAATGAGCAGTTCTTC | CASSSPAPGGNEQFF | TRBD1 | TRBV3-1/TRBV3-2 | once | TRBJ2-1
TGTGCCAGCAGTGGGTCAGGGTTCGATCAGCCCCAGCATTTT | CASSGSGFDQPQHF | . | TRBV2 | . | TRBJ1-5
TGTGCCAGCAGCCTCCACAGGAACTATGGCTACACCTTC | CASSLHRNYGYTF | . | TRBV3-1/TRBV3-2 | . | TRBJ1-2
TGTGCCACCAGCAGAGAGGCCATATTCAACTATGGCTACACCTTC | CATSREAIFNYGYTF | . | TRBV15 | . | TRBJ1-2
TGCAGCGTTCGAGGGAGTGTCGGGAGCAATCAGCCCCAGCATTTT | CSVRGSVGSNQPQHF | . | TRBV29-1 | few | TRBJ1-5
TGTGCCAGCAGCCAAGTCGCAGGGGGAGTTTATACGCAGTATTTT | CASSQVAGGVYTQYF | TRBD1 | TRBV14 | . | TRBJ2-3
TGTGCCAGCTCACCCGGACAGGGTGACTATGGCTACACCTTC | CASSPGQGDYGYTF | TRBD1 | TRBV18 | . | TRBJ1-2
TGTGCCACCAGTGATTACCCAGGGGGCGAGCAGTACTTC | CATSDYPGGEQYF | TRBD1 | TRBV24-1 | . | TRBJ2-7
TGTGCCAGCAGCTGGACAGGGGGTGGCGGGGAGCTGTTTTTT | CASSWTGGGGELFF | TRBD1 | TRBV7-6 | . | TRBJ2-2
TGTGCCAGTTCGACACTCCCCGGTAACTATGGCTACACCTTC | CASSTLPGNYGYTF | . | TRBV6-5 | . | TRBJ1-2
TGTGCCATCAGTGGACAAACCCGGGGCACTGAAGCTTTCTTT | CAISGQTRGTEAFF | . | TRBV10-3 | . | TRBJ1-1